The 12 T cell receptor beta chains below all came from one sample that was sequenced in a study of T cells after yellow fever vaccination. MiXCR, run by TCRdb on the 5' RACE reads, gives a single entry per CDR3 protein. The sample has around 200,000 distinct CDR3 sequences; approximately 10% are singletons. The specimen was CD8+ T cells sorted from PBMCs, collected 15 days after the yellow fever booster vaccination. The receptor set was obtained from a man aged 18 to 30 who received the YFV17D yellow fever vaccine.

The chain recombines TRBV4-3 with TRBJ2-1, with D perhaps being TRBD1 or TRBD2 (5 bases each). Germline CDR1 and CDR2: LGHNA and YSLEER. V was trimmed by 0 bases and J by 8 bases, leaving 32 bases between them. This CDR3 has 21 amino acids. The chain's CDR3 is CASSQDGRDGLPLHRVDEQFF. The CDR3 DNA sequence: TGCGCCAGCAGCCAAGATGGTAGGGACGGCCTCCCCTTACACCGGGTCGATGAGCAGTTCTTC.

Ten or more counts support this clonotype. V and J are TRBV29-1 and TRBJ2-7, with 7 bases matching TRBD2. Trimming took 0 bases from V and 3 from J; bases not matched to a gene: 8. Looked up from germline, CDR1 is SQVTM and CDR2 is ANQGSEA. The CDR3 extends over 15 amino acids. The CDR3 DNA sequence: TGCAGCGTTGAAGATGCGCCTAGCGGACTCTACGAGCAGTACTTC. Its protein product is CSVEDAPSGLYEQYF.

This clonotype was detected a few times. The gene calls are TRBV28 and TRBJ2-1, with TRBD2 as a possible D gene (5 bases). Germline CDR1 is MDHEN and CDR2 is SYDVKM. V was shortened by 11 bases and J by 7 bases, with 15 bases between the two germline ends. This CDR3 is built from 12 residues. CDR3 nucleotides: TGTGCCGGCTGTACTAGGCGGAATGAGCAGTTCTTC. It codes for CAGCTRRNEQFF.

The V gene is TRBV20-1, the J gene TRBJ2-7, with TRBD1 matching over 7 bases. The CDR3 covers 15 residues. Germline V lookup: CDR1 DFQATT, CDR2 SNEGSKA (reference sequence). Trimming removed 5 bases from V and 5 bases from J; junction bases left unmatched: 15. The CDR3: CSAAGLDREINEQYF. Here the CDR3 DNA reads TGCAGTGCTGCCGGCCTTGACAGGGAAATCAACGAGCAGTACTTC.

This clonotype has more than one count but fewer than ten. The CDR3 nucleotides are TGTGCCAGCAGTTCTTTCGTAGGTCGCAATCAGCCCCAGCATTTT. It specifies CASSSFVGRNQPQHF. The chain uses TRBV27 and TRBJ1-5; D is ambiguous. CDR1 is MNHEY and CDR2 is SMNVEV in the germline V gene (reference sequence). This CDR3 has 15 residues. V was shortened by 4 bases and J by 2 bases, with 12 bases between the two germline ends.

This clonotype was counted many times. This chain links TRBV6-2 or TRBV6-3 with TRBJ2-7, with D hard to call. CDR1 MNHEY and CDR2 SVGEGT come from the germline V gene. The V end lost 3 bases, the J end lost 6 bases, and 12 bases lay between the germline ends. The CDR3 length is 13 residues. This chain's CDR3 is CASSYLGTREQYF. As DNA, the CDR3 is TGTGCCAGCAGTTATCTGGGTACCCGCGAGCAGTACTTC.

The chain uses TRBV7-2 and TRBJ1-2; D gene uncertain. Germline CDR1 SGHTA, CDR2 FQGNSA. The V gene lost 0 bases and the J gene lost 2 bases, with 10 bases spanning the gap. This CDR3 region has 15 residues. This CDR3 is CASSLASYGNYGYTF. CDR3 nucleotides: TGTGCCAGCAGCTTAGCTTCCTACGGGAACTATGGCTACACCTTC.

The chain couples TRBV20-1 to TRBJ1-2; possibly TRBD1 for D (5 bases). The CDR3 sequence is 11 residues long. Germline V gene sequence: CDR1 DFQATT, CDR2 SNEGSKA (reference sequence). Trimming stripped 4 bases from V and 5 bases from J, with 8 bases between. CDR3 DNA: TGCAGTGCTATCAGGGAGTATGGCTACACCTTC. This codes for CSAIREYGYTF.

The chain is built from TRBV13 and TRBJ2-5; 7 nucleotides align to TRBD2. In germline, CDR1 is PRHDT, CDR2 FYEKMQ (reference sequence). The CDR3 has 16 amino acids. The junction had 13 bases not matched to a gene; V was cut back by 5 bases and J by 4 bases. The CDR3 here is CASSDRSGRPGETQYF. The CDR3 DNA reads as TGTGCCAGCAGCGATCGTAGCGGGCGTCCCGGAGAGACCCAGTACTTC. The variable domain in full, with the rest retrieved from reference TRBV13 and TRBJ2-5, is AAGVIQSPRHLIKEKRETATLKCYPIPRHDTVYWYQQGPGQDPQFLISFYEKMQSDKGSIPDRFSAQQFSDYHSELNMSSLELGDSALYFCASSDRSGRPGETQYFGPGTRLLVL.

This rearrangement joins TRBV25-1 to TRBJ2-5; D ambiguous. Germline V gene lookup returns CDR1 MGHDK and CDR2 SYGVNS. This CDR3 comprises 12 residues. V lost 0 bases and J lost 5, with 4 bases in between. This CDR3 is CASSEYPETQYF. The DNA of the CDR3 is TGTGCCAGCAGTGAATACCCGGAGACCCAGTACTTC. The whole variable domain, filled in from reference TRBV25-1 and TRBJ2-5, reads EADIYQTPRYLVIGTGKKITLECSQTMGHDKMYWYQQDPGMELHLIHYSYGVNSTEKGDLSSESTVSRIRTEHFPLTLESARPSHTSQYLCASSEYPETQYFGPGTRLLVL.

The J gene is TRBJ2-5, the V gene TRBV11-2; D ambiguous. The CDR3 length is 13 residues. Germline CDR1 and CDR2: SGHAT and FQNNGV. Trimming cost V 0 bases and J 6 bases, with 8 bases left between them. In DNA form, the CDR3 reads TGTGCCAGCAGCTTAGATCTGGGCAAGACCCAGTACTTC. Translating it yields CASSLDLGKTQYF.

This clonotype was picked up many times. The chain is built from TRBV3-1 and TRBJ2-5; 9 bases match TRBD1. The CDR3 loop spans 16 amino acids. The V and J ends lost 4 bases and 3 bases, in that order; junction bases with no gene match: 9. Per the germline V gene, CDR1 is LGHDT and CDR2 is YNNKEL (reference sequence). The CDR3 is CASSPPRDRVKETQYF. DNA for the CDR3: TGTGCCAGCAGCCCGCCCCGGGACAGGGTAAAAGAGACCCAGTACTTC.